Following are 13 T cell receptor beta chains from one sample sequenced in a study of T cells after yellow fever vaccination. TCRdb re-analysed the 5' RACE reads in MiXCR, keeping a single row per CDR3 protein. The data show 150,000 or so distinct CDR3 sequences, with 6% to 7.5% seen just once and approximately 2.5% held by the top ten. Sequenced here: CD4+ T cells sorted from PBMCs, sampled 4 to 5 days after the first yellow fever vaccination. The receptors come from a man in his late teens or twenties who received the YFV17D yellow fever vaccine.

This clonotype was observed a few times. The chain combines TRBV5-5 with TRBJ2-7; the match to TRBD1 covers 8 bases. Germline V gives CDR1 SGHKS, CDR2 YYEKEE (reference sequence). V was clipped by 6 bases and J by 6 bases; unmatched bases: 11. The CDR3 is 14 residues long. The CDR3 reads CASNFWDRTGEQYV. In DNA, the CDR3 is TGTGCCAGCAATTTTTGGGACAGGACGGGCGAGCAGTACGTC.

The table lists this clonotype with many counts. The chain has TRBV7-2 and TRBJ2-5; D possibly corresponds to TRBD2 (7 bases). Germline CDR1 reads SGHTA; CDR2 reads FQGNSA. This CDR3 is 14 amino acids long. Trimming left V 3 bases short and J 2 bases short, with 10 bases between. The CDR3 sequence: CASSFRGGQETQYF. DNA of the CDR3: TGTGCCAGCAGCTTTAGGGGGGGACAAGAGACCCAGTACTTC.

This clonotype was detected many times. V is TRBV7-2 and J is TRBJ2-2, with TRBD2 matching 11 bases. This CDR3 is 17 amino acids long. From germline, CDR1 is SGHTA and CDR2 FQGNSA. Trimming at V came to 5 bases and at J to 0 bases, leaving 5 bases not matched to a gene. Written as DNA, the CDR3 is TGTGCCAGCAGCCAACTAGCGGGGGCCTCGAACACCGGGGAGCTGTTTTTT. Residues: CASSQLAGASNTGELFF. The full variable domain, completed using reference TRBV7-2 and TRBJ2-2, is GAGVSQSPSNKVTEKGKDVELRCDPISGHTALYWYRQSLGQGLEFLIYFQGNSAPDKSGLPSDRFSAERTGGSVSTLTIQRTQQEDSAVYLCASSQLAGASNTGELFFGEGSRLTVL.

This clonotype was picked up many times. The chain uses TRBV5-1 and TRBJ2-3; 10 nucleotides line up with TRBD2. Germline V gene sequence: CDR1 SGHRS, CDR2 YFSETQ. V lost 4 bases to trimming and J lost 1 base; unmatched junction nucleotides: 3. The CDR3 has 15 residues. In DNA, the CDR3 is TGCGCCAGCAGCGGTGGACTAGCGGGCACAGATACGCAGTATTTT. Its translation is CASSGGLAGTDTQYF.

This clonotype occurred many times. The genes are TRBV3-1 and TRBJ1-1; maybe TRBD1 (6 bases). The CDR3 consists of 12 residues. The V and J ends lost 6 bases and 8 bases respectively, with 13 bases between them. Germline V lookup: CDR1 LGHDT, CDR2 YNNKEL (reference sequence). The CDR3 reads CASRSGTLEAFF. Written as DNA, the CDR3 is TGTGCCAGCAGGTCCGGGACATTAGAAGCTTTCTTT.

This clonotype was seen at least ten times. CDR3 in amino acids: CASSILAGAINEQFF. For the CDR3, the DNA is TGCGCCAGCAGCATACTAGCGGGGGCTATCAATGAGCAGTTCTTC. J is TRBJ2-1 and V is TRBV5-1, with 11 bases matching TRBD2. This CDR3 is 15 amino acids long. The V and J ends lost 4 bases and 6 bases, in that order; junction bases with no gene match: 6. Germline V gene lookup returns CDR1 SGHRS and CDR2 YFSETQ.

The sample holds a few counts of this clonotype. The chain uses TRBV5-1 and TRBJ1-2; D might be TRBD1 (5 bases). Germline V gene lookup returns CDR1 SGHRS and CDR2 YFSETQ. The V end was cut by 2 bases, the J end by 0 bases, with 14 bases between. The CDR3 totals 16 residues. DNA for the CDR3: TGCGCCAGCAGCTTCTCGCCGGACACGGCTAACTATGGCTACACCTTC. Its translation: CASSFSPDTANYGYTF.

This clonotype was picked up many times. The chain carries TRBV7-9 and TRBJ1-3, with D hard to call. The CDR3 covers 12 residues. Per the germline V gene, CDR1 is SEHNR and CDR2 is FQNEAQ (reference sequence). Trimming pared 2 bases from V and 4 bases from J, leaving 3 bases between. The DNA of the CDR3 is TGTGCCAGCAGCTTACACGGAAACACCATATATTTT. Amino acid sequence: CASSLHGNTIYF.

The gene calls are TRBV7-9 and TRBJ2-5, with D unclear. CDR3 length: 13 residues. Germline assignment: CDR1 SEHNR and CDR2 FQNEAQ (reference sequence). V was pared by 3 bases and J by 5 bases, with 10 bases between. The CDR3: CASSFSWRETQYF. Here the CDR3 DNA reads TGTGCCAGCAGCTTTTCATGGCGGGAGACCCAGTACTTC. Looking up the rest from reference TRBV7-9 and TRBJ2-5 gives the full variable domain: DTGVSQNPRHKITKRGQNVTFRCDPISEHNRLYWYRQTLGQGPEFLTYFQNEAQLEKSRLLSDRFSAERPKGSFSTLEIQRTEQGDSAMYLCASSFSWRETQYFGPGTRLLVL.

The V call is TRBV7-3, the J call TRBJ2-3; 9 nucleotides match TRBD2. The germline gives CDR1 SGHTA, CDR2 FQGTGA. Trimming cost V 2 bases and J 3 bases; bases outside gene matches: 6. The CDR3 extends over 16 amino acids. CDR3 region: CASSLYGGGATDTQYF. CDR3 sequence (DNA): TGTGCCAGCAGCTTATATGGCGGGGGGGCTACAGATACGCAGTATTTT.

This clonotype showed up many times. This rearrangement joins TRBV9 to TRBJ1-5; 7 bases map to TRBD1. This CDR3 is 21 amino acids long. Looked up from germline, CDR1 is SGDLS and CDR2 is YYNGEE. Trimming removed 0 bases from V and 0 bases from J; junction bases left unmatched: 18. CDR3 nucleotide sequence: TGTGCCAGCAGCGTAGAGTGGGACAGTTTCCCACAGCTCTATAGCAATCAGCCCCAGCATTTT. Translated: CASSVEWDSFPQLYSNQPQHF. Looking up the rest from reference TRBV9 and TRBJ1-5 gives the full variable domain: DSGVTQTPKHLITATGQRVTLRCSPRSGDLSVYWYQQSLDQGLQFLIQYYNGEERAKGNILERFSAQQFPDLHSELNLSSLELGDSALYFCASSVEWDSFPQLYSNQPQHFGDGTRLSIL.

In its sample, this clonotype was seen many times. The V gene is TRBV15, the J gene TRBJ1-6; D ambiguous. V lost 2 bases to trimming and J lost 0 bases, with 11 bases between them. CDR1 LNHNV and CDR2 YYDKDF come from the germline V gene (reference sequence). CDR3 length: 17 amino acids. This CDR3 is CATSRTPGSSYNSPLHF. DNA for the CDR3: TGTGCCACCAGCAGAACCCCGGGCAGCTCCTATAATTCACCCCTCCACTTT. Together with reference TRBV15 and TRBJ1-6, the CDR3 gives the full variable domain: DAMVIQNPRYQVTQFGKPVTLSCSQTLNHNVMYWYQQKSSQAPKLLFHYYDKDFNNEADTPDNFQSRRPNTSFCFLDIRSPGLGDTAMYLCATSRTPGSSYNSPLHFGNGTRLTVT.

This clonotype came up many times. V usage is TRBV28 and J usage is TRBJ1-6; D unclear. The V and J ends lost 2 bases and 7 bases respectively, with 27 bases between them. The CDR3 loop spans 20 amino acids. CDR1 is MDHEN and CDR2 is SYDVKM in the germline V gene. This chain's CDR3 is CASSLIPPLSTGMGNSPLHF. In DNA form, the CDR3 reads TGTGCCAGCAGTTTAATTCCCCCCCTTAGCACGGGGATGGGGAATTCACCCCTCCACTTT.